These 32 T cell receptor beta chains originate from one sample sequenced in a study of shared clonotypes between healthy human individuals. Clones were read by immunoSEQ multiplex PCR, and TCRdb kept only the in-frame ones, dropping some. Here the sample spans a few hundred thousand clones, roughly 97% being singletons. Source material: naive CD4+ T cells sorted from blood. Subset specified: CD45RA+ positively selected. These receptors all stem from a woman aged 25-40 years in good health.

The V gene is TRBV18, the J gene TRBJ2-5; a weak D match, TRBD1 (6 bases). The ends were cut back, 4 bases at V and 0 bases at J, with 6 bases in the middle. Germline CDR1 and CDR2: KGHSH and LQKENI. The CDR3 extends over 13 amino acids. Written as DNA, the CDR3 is TGTGCCAGCTCACGGACAGACCAAGAGACCCAGTACTTC. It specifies CASSRTDQETQYF.

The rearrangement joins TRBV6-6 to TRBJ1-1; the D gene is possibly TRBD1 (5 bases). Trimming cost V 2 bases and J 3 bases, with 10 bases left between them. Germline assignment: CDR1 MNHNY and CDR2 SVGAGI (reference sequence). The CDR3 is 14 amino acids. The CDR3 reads CASSYLGGDTEAFF. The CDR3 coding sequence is TGTGCCAGCAGTTACCTCGGGGGGGACACTGAAGCTTTCTTT.

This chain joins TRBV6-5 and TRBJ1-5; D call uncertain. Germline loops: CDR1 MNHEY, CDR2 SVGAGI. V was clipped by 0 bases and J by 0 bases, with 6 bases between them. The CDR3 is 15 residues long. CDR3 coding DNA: TGTGCCAGCAGTTACTCGAAGGGTAGCAATCAGCCCCAGCATTTT. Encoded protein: CASSYSKGSNQPQHF.

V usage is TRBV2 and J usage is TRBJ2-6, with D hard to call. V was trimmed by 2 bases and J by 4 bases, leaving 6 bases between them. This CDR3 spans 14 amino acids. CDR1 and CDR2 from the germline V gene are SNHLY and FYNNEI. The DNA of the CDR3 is TGTGCCAGCAGTGAATTGGTGGGGGCCAACGTCCTGACTTTC. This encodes CASSELVGANVLTF.

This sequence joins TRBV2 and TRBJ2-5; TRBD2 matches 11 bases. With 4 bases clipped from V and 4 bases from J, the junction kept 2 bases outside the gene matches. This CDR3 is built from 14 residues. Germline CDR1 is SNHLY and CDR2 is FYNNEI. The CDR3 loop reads CASSGGLAGETQYF. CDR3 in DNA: TGTGCCAGCAGTGGAGGACTAGCGGGAGAGACCCAGTACTTC.

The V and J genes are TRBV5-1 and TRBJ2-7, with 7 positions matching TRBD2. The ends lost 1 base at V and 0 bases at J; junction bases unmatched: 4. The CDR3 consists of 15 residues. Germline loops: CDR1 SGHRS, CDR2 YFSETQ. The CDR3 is CASSLFSGYSYEQYF. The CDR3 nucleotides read TGCGCCAGCAGCTTGTTTAGCGGGTACTCCTACGAGCAGTACTTC.

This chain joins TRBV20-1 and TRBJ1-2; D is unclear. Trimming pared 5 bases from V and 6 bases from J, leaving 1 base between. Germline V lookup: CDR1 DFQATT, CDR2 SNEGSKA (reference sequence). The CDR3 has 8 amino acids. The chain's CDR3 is CSADGYTF. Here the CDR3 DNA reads TGCAGTGCTGATGGCTACACCTTC.

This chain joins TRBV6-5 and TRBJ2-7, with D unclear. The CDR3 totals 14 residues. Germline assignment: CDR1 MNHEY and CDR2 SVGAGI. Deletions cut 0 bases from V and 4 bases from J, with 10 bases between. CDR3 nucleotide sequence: TGTGCCAGCAGTTACTCGTATTACGATTACGAGCAGTACTTC. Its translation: CASSYSYYDYEQYF.

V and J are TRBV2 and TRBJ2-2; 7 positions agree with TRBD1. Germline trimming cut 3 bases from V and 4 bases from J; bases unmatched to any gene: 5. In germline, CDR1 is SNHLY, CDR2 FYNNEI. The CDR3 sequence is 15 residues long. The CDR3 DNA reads TGTGCCAGCAGTGAGCAGGGGGTGGCCACCGGGGAGCTGTTTTTT. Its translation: CASSEQGVATGELFF.

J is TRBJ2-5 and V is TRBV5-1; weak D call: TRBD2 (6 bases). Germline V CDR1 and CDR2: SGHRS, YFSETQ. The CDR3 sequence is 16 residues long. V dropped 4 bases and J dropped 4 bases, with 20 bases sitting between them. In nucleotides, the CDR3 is TGCGCCAGCAGCGAGCGGGCGGGGTCGCCGGGAGAGACCCAGTACTTC. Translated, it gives CASSERAGSPGETQYF.

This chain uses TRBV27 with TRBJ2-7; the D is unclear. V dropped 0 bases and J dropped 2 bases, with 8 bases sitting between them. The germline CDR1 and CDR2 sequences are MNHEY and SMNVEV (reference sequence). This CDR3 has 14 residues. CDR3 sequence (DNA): TGTGCCAGCAGTTTATCTAGTGATACCTACGAGCAGTACTTC. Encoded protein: CASSLSSDTYEQYF.

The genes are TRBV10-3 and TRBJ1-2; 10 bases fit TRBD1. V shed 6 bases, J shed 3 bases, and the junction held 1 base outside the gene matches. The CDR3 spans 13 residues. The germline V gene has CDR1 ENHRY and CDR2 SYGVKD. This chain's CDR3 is CAIRGTGDYGYTF. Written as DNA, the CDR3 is TGTGCCATCAGGGGGACAGGGGACTATGGCTACACCTTC.

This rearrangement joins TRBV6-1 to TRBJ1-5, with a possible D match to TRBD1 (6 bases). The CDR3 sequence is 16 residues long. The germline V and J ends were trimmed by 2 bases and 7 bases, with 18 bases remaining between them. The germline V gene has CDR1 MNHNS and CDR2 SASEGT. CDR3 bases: TGTGCCAGCAGTGAAATAATCGCAGGGCAGGGGCAGCCCCAGCATTTT. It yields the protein CASSEIIAGQGQPQHF.

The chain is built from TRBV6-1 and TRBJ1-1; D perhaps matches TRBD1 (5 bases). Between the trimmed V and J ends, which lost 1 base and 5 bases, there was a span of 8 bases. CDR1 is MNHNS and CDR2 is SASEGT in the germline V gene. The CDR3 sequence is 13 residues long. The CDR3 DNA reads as TGTGCCAGCAGTGAAGTAGGGGAAACTGAAGCTTTCTTT. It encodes CASSEVGETEAFF.

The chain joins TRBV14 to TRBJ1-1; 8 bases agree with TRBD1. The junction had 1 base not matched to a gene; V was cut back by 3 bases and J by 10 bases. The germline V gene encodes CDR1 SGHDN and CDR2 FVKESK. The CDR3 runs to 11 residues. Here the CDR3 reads CASSQTGVAFF. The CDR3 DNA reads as TGTGCCAGCAGCCAGACAGGGGTAGCTTTCTTT.

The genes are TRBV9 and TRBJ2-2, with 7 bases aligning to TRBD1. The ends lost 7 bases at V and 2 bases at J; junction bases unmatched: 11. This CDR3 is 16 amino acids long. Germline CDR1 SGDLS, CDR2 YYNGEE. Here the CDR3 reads CASGRRTGANTGELFF. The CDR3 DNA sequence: TGTGCCAGCGGGAGAAGGACAGGCGCAAACACCGGGGAGCTGTTTTTT.

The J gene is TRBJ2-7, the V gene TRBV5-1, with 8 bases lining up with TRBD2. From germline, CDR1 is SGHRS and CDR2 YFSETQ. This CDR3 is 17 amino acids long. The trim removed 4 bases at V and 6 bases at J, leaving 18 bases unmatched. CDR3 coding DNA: TGCGCCAGCAGCCTCCTAGGGGGGCTAGCGGGTAAAGGCGAGCAGTACTTC. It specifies CASSLLGGLAGKGEQYF. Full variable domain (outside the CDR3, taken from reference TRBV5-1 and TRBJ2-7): KAGVTQTPRYLIKTRGQQVTLSCSPISGHRSVSWYQQTPGQGLQFLFEYFSETQRNKGNFPGRFSGRQFSNSRSEMNVSTLELGDSALYLCASSLLGGLAGKGEQYFGPGTRLTVT.

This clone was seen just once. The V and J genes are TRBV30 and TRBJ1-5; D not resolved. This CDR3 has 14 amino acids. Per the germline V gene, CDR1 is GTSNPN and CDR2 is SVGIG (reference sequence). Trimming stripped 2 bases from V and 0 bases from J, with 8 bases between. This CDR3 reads CAWSTRNSNQPQHF. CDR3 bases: TGTGCCTGGAGTACCCGGAATAGCAATCAGCCCCAGCATTTT.

CDR3 in amino acids: CASSRRQGGYEQYF. DNA for the CDR3: TGTGCCAGCAGCAGACGACAGGGTGGGTACGAGCAGTACTTC. The chain carries TRBV13 and TRBJ2-5; TRBD1 matches at 7 bases. The DNA matches TRBJ2-7 better at its end, which makes the J call doubtful. CDR1 and CDR2 from the germline V gene are PRHDT and FYEKMQ (reference sequence). This CDR3 spans 14 amino acids.

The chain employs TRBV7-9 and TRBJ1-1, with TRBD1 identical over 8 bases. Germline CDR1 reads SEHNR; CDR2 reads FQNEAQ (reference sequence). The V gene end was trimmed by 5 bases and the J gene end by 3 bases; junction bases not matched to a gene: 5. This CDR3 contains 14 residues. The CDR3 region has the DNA TGTGCCAGCAGCCCGGTGACAGGGGACACTGAAGCTTTCTTT. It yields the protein CASSPVTGDTEAFF.

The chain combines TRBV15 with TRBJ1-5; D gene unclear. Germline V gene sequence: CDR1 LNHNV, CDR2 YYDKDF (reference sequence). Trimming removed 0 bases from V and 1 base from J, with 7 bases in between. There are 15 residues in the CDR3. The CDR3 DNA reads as TGTGCCACCAGCAGAGAGGGATCCAGCAATCAGCCCCAGCATTTT. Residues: CATSREGSSNQPQHF.

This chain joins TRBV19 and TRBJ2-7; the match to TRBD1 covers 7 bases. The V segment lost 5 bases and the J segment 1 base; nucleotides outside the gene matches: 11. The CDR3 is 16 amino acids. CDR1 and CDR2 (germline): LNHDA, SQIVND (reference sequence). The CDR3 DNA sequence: TGTGCCAGTAGTTCTCGACAGGGACGGCGGTCCTACGAGCAGTACTTC. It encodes CASSSRQGRRSYEQYF. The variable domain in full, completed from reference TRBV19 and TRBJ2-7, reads DGGITQSPKYLFRKEGQNVTLSCEQNLNHDAMYWYRQDPGQGLRLIYYSQIVNDFQKGDIAEGYSVSREKKESFPLTVTSAQKNPTAFYLCASSSRQGRRSYEQYFGPGTRLTVT.

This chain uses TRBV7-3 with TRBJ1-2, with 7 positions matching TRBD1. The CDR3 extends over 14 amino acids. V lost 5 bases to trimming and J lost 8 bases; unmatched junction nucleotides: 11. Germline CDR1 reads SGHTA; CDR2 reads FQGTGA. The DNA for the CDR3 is TGTGCCAGCAGCCGGGACAGCGGGCTGTCCGGCTACACCTTC. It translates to CASSRDSGLSGYTF.

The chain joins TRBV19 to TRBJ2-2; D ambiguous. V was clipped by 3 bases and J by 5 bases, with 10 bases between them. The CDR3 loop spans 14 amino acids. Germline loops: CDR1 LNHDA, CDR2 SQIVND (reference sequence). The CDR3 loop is CASSIQARTGELFF. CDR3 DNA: TGTGCCAGTAGTATTCAAGCGCGGACCGGGGAGCTGTTTTTT. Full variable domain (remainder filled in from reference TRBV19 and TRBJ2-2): DGGITQSPKYLFRKEGQNVTLSCEQNLNHDAMYWYRQDPGQGLRLIYYSQIVNDFQKGDIAEGYSVSREKKESFPLTVTSAQKNPTAFYLCASSIQARTGELFFGEGSRLTVL.

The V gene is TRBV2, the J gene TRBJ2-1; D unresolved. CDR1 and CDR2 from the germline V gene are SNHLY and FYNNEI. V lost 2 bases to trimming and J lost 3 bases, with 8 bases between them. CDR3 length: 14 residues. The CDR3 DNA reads TGTGCCAGCAGTGAAAAAGACTTCTACAATGAGCAGTTCTTC. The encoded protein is CASSEKDFYNEQFF.

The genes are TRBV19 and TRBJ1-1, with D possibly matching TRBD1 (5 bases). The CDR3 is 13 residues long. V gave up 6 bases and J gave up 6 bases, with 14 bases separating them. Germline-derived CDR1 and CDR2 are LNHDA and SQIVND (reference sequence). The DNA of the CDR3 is TGTGCCAGTAGCGGGGGGGGACGGGCTGAAGCTTTCTTT. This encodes CASSGGGRAEAFF.

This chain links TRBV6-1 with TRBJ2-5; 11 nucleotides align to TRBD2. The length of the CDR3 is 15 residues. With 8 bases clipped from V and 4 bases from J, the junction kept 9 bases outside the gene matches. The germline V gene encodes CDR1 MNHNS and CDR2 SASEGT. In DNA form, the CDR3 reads TGTGCCAGCCATGTTAGCGGGAGGGTCCGAGAGACCCAGTACTTC. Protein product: CASHVSGRVRETQYF.

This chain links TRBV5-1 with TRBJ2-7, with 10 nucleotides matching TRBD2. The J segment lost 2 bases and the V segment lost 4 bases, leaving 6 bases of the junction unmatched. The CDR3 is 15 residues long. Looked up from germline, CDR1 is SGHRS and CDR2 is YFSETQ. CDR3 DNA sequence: TGCGCCAGCAGCAGACTAGCGGGCACCACCTACGAGCAGTACTTC. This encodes CASSRLAGTTYEQYF. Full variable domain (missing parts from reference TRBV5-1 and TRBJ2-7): KAGVTQTPRYLIKTRGQQVTLSCSPISGHRSVSWYQQTPGQGLQFLFEYFSETQRNKGNFPGRFSGRQFSNSRSEMNVSTLELGDSALYLCASSRLAGTTYEQYFGPGTRLTVT.

CDR3: CASRRGGVGEAFF. The CDR3 DNA follows: TGTGCCAGCAGGAGGGGTGGGGTGGGTGAAGCTTTCTTT. This sequence joins TRBV2 and TRBJ1-1; tentatively, D is TRBD1 (5 bases). V lost 6 bases, J lost 7 bases, and 15 bases lay in between. CDR3 length: 13 residues. Germline CDR1 reads SNHLY; CDR2 reads FYNNEI.

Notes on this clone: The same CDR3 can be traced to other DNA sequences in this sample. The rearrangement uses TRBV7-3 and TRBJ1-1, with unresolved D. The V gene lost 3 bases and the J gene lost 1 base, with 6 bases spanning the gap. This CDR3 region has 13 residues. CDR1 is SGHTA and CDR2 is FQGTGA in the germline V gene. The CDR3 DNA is TGTGCCAGCAGCTTCGACGGGAACACTGAAGCTTTCTTT. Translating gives CASSFDGNTEAFF.

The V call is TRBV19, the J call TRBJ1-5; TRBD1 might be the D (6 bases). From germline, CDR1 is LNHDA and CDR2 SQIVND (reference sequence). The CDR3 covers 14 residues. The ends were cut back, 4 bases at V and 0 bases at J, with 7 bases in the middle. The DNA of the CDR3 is TGTGCCAGTAGTAGACAGGTTAGCAATCAGCCCCAGCATTTT. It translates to CASSRQVSNQPQHF.

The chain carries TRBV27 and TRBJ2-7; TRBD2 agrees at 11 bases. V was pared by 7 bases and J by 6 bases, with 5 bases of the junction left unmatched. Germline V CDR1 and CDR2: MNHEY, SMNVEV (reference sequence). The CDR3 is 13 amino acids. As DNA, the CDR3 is TGTGCCAGCACGTCTAGCGGGAGGAGCGAGCAGTACTTC. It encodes CASTSSGRSEQYF.